This T cell receptor (beta chain) was sequenced for a study of T cells after yellow fever vaccination. The CDR3 extends over 17 amino acids. Germline CDR1 and CDR2: DFQATT and SNEGSKA (reference sequence). V gave up 5 bases and J gave up 4 bases, with 24 bases separating them. This clonotype was observed at least ten times. The antigen is undetermined. Study-wide findings and caveats: Researchers noted that a small share of clonotypes showed up in both CD4 and CD8 compartments. Booster samples showed a return of most primary-vaccination clones (roughly 96% CD4, 85% to 90% CD8).

Template-switching 5'RACE yielded the TCR cDNA; a universal primer site and UMIs were added in the process. TCRdb itself ran the 5' RACE reads through MiXCR, one entry per CDR3 protein. The data hold about 150,000 distinct CDR3 sequences, with less than 8.5% observed a single time. The clonotype was recovered from a man in his thirties or forties who received the YFV17D yellow fever vaccine. Material: CD4+ T cells sorted from PBMCs, obtained 10 days after the yellow fever booster vaccination. The V gene is TRBV20-1, the J gene TRBJ2-1; TRBD2 might be the D (5 bases). The CDR3 DNA sequence: TGCAGTGCTTCCGAACTAGTCTCCCGCTCGGTATACAATGAGCAGTTCTTC. Translated: CSASELVSRSVYNEQFF.